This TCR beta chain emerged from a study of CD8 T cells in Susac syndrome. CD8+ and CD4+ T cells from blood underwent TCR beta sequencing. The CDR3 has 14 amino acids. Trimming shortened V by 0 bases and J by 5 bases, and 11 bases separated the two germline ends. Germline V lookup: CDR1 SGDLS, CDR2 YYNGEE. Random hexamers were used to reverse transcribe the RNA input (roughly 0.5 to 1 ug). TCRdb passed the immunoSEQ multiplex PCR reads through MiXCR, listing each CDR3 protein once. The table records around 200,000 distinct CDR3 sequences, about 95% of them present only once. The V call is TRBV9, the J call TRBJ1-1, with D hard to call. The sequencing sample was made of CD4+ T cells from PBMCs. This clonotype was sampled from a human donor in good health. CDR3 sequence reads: CASSVAPTQTEAFF. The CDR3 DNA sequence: TGTGCCAGCAGCGTAGCCCCCACACAGACTGAAGCTTTCTTT.